Listed below are T cell receptor beta chains from one sample, sequenced in a study of blood T cell repertoires in COVID-19. The table came from immunoSEQ multiplex PCR; TCRdb's copy has only in-frame clones and leaves some out. The table records 210,000 or so clones, just over 90% of them present only once. What was sequenced was peripheral blood. These receptors originate from a young man with acute or convalescent COVID-19. Both conserved end residues are part of each CDR3. D genes are given only for firm matches. The listing skips clone size in some rows; elsewhere it reads once, few, many or a size class.

16 | TRBJ2-5 | TRBV3-1/TRBV3-2 | TRBD2 | once | TGTGCCAGCAGCCCAGGGACTAGCGGGGCAGGGGAGACCCAGTACTTC | CASSPGTSGAGETQYF
15 | TRBJ1-2 | TRBV5-8 | TRBD1 | NA | TGTGCCAGCAGCTTGGGCCTATACAGGGGCAATGGCTACACCTTC | CASSLGLYRGNGYTF
17 | TRBJ2-6 | TRBV6-1 | TRBD1 | NA | TGTGCCAGCAGGGAAACAGGGGGTTCTTCTGGGGCCAACGTCCTGACTTTC | CASRETGGSSGANVLTF
14 | TRBJ1-2 | TRBV28 | NA | NA | TGTGCCAGCACCACCCGTGGGACATTGGTTGGTGACACCTTC | CASTTRGTLVGDTF
20 | TRBJ1-5 | TRBV6-6 | TRBD1 | once | TGTGCCAGCAGACGACCCATAGCCAGGGACAGGGGAGGAAGCAATCAGCCCCAGCATTTT | CASRRPIARDRGGSNQPQHF
16 | TRBJ2-2 | TRBV5-1 | NA | NA | TGCGCCAGCAGCTTACAACCGCAGGGTGGGACCGGGGAGCTGTTTTTT | CASSLQPQGGTGELFF
18 | TRBJ2-1 | TRBV7-9 | NA | NA | TGTGCCAGCAGCCGGACGGTGGGTTGGGAGGAGATCTACAATGAGCAGTTCTTC | CASSRTVGWEEIYNEQFF
14 | TRBJ1-2 | TRBV7-2 | NA | NA | TGTGCCAGCAGCTCTTCGACGGAGCCCTATGGCTACACCTTC | CASSSSTEPYGYTF
11 | TRBJ2-7 | TRBV30 | TRBD1 | NA | TGTGCCTGGATGACAGGGCGGGAGCAGTACTTC | CAWMTGREQYF
15 | TRBJ2-3 | TRBV30 | TRBD1 | NA | TGTGCCTGGAGTTTCCCCGGGACAGGCCCATATACGCAGTATTTT | CAWSFPGTGPYTQYF
16 | TRBJ1-6 | TRBV4-1 | TRBD1 | NA | TGCGCCAGCAGCCAATTCTGGGACAGATATAATTCACCCCTCCACTTT | CASSQFWDRYNSPLHF
15 | TRBJ2-1 | TRBV7-3 | NA | NA | TGTGCCAGCAGCTTAAAAGGGGGAGATTACAATGAGCAGTTCTTC | CASSLKGGDYNEQFF
15 | TRBJ1-5 | TRBV4-2 | NA | NA | TGTGCCAGCAGCCAAGAACGGTTTAGCAATCAGCCCCAGCATTTT | CASSQERFSNQPQHF
14 | TRBJ1-4 | TRBV3-1/TRBV3-2 | NA | NA | TGTGCCAGCAGCCAACAGGGTTCAAGTGAAAAACTGTTTTTT | CASSQQGSSEKLFF
13 | TRBJ2-2 | TRBV7-2 | NA | few | TGTGCCAGCAGATCAAACAGGGCCGGGGAGCTGTTTTTT | CASRSNRAGELFF
13 | TRBJ2-7 | TRBV19 | NA | NA | TGTGCCAGTAGTCGGACACAGACCTACGAGCAGTACTTC | CASSRTQTYEQYF
17 | TRBJ2-3 | TRBV21-1 | NA | NA | TGTGCCAGCAGCAAAATCAGGGGGCGGAAATCCACAGATACGCAGTATTTT | CASSKIRGRKSTDTQYF
16 | TRBJ1-5 | TRBV4-1 | NA | NA | TGCGCCAGCAGCCATAACCCAGGGGCAAGCAATCAGCCCCAGCATTTT | CASSHNPGASNQPQHF
16 | TRBJ1-2 | TRBV9 | NA | NA | TGTGCCAGCAGCGTAGGGGATGCTGAGAGGCGGGGTGGCTACACCTTC | CASSVGDAERRGGYTF
15 | TRBJ1-4 | TRBV7-9 | TRBD1 | NA | TGTGCCAGCAGCTCACGACAGGGGCGAAGGGAAAAACTGTTTTTT | CASSSRQGRREKLFF
13 | TRBJ1-1 | TRBV29-1 | TRBD1 | NA | TGCAGCGTCGCAGGGGGAGGCGGCACTGAAGCTTTCTTT | CSVAGGGGTEAFF
15 | TRBJ2-6 | TRBV28 | NA | NA | TGTGCCAGCACCGCCGACACGTCTGGGGCCAACGTCCTGACTTTC | CASTADTSGANVLTF
16 | TRBJ2-1 | TRBV6-4 | NA | NA | TGTGCCAGCAGAGAGACCGGGACTTCACCGTACAATGAGCAGTTCTTC | CASRETGTSPYNEQFF
16 | TRBJ1-6 | TRBV9 | TRBD1 | NA | TGTGCCAGCAGCTTCCCTCCTGGGACAGTTAATTCACCCCTCCACTTT | CASSFPPGTVNSPLHF
11 | TRBJ1-1 | TRBV25-1 | NA | NA | TGTGCCAGCACCGGGGGGAAGCGAGCTTTCTTT | CASTGGKRAFF
14 | TRBJ2-4 | TRBV3-1/TRBV3-2 | NA | NA | TGTGCCAGCAGCCATAGGCAGGGAAGGGACATTCAGTACTTC | CASSHRQGRDIQYF
16 | TRBJ1-2 | TRBV10-3 | NA | NA | TGTGCCATCAGTGAGCGAATACAGGGTTTGAACTATGGCTACACCTTC | CAISERIQGLNYGYTF
15 | TRBJ2-2 | TRBV2 | NA | NA | TGTGCCAGCAGTAGGACGGGGATGAACACCGGGGAGCTGTTTTTT | CASSRTGMNTGELFF
15 | TRBJ2-5 | TRBV15 | NA | NA | TGTGCCACCAGCAGAGAACACGACAGCCAAGAGACCCAGTACTTC | CATSREHDSQETQYF
15 | TRBJ2-1 | TRBV19 | NA | NA | TGTGCCAGTAGTATAGATAATGGAGCATACAATGAGCAGTTCTTC | CASSIDNGAYNEQFF
14 | TRBJ1-1 | TRBV6-5 | NA | NA | TGTGCCAGCACCTCCCCCAGGGAGAACACTGAAGCTTTCTTT | CASTSPRENTEAFF
11 | TRBJ2-1 | TRBV20-1 | NA | NA | TGCAGTAGAACTCAGGGCAATGAGCAGTTCTTC | CSRTQGNEQFF
17 | TRBJ1-5 | TRBV28 | TRBD1 | NA | TGTGCCAGCAGTACTCACCCATCGACAGGGTTAGATCAGCCCCAGCATTTT | CASSTHPSTGLDQPQHF
17 | TRBJ2-1 | TRBV9 | TRBD2 | NA | TGTGCCAGCAGCTATTCCCCTAGCGGGGGGGTATACAATGAGCAGTTCTTC | CASSYSPSGGVYNEQFF
13 | TRBJ2-5 | TRBV10-2 | NA | few | TGCGCCAGCAGTGAGCGTGGCAAGGAGACCCAGTACTTC | CASSERGKETQYF
15 | TRBJ2-5 | TRBV4-2 | TRBD2 | NA | TGTGCCAGCAGCCAAGGGTCTAGCGGGAAAGAGACCCAGTACTTC | CASSQGSSGKETQYF
14 | TRBJ1-1 | TRBV6-4 | NA | NA | TGTGCCAGCAGGCCGACAGGATTGAACACTGAAGCTTTCTTT | CASRPTGLNTEAFF
14 | TRBJ2-1 | TRBV5-1 | NA | NA | TGCGCCAGCAGCATAGGAGACTCCTACAATGAGCAGTTCTTC | CASSIGDSYNEQFF
13 | TRBJ1-4 | TRBV30 | NA | once | TGTGCCGGACCATCACAGGGATCTGAAAAACTGTTTTTT | CAGPSQGSEKLFF
13 | TRBJ2-5 | TRBV5-1 | NA | NA | TGCGCCAGCAGCTTGAATATCCAAGAGACCCAGTACTTC | CASSLNIQETQYF
15 | TRBJ1-2 | TRBV28 | NA | NA | TGTGCCAGCAGTTTGAGTTCGGCAGGGGCGCACGGCTACACCTTC | CASSLSSAGAHGYTF
12 | TRBJ2-1 | TRBV6-6 | TRBD2 | NA | TGTGCCAGCAGCGGGGGGGGCAATGAGCAGTTCTTC | CASSGGGNEQFF
17 | TRBJ1-4 | TRBV18 | NA | NA | TGTGCCAGCTACGATTCGCAGGGGCGTCCAACTAATGAAAAACTGTTTTTT | CASYDSQGRPTNEKLFF
15 | TRBJ2-1 | TRBV2 | TRBD2 | NA | TGTGCCAGAGGGACTAGCGGGGGGGCAAGCAATGAGCAGTTCTTC | CARGTSGGASNEQFF
15 | TRBJ2-1 | TRBV6-1 | NA | NA | TGTGCCAGCAGTGACGGGACAAGCTCCTACAATGAGCAGTTCTTC | CASSDGTSSYNEQFF
14 | TRBJ2-5 | TRBV5-1 | NA | NA | TGCGCCAGCAGCGGCACAGCGGGCTTACAAACCCAGTACTTC | CASSGTAGLQTQYF
13 | TRBJ2-2 | TRBV11-3 | NA | NA | TGTGCCAGCTCAAATCCGGCGGCCGGGGAGCTGTTTTTT | CASSNPAAGELFF
16 | TRBJ2-1 | TRBV5-1 | TRBD2 | NA | TGCGCCAGCAGCTTGGCGGGACTAGAAGTCGCGATTGAGCAGTTCTTC | CASSLAGLEVAIEQFF
15 | TRBJ1-1 | TRBV30 | NA | NA | TGTGCCTGGAGTGCCCTTGGGCAGGGCAACACTGAAGCTTTCTTT | CAWSALGQGNTEAFF
14 | TRBJ1-1 | TRBV6-6 | NA | NA | TGTGCCAGCAGTTGGGGCAAAAGGAGAACTGAAGCTTTCTTT | CASSWGKRRTEAFF
14 | TRBJ1-2 | TRBV19 | TRBD1 | NA | TGTGCCAGTAGTATGTTGTCCAGGGGGCATGGCTACACCTTC | CASSMLSRGHGYTF
14 | TRBJ1-6 | TRBV7-2 | TRBD1 | NA | TGTGCCAGCAGCCCGGGACAGTTGAATTCACCCCTCCACTTT | CASSPGQLNSPLHF
16 | TRBJ2-1 | TRBV29-1 | TRBD2 | NA | TGCAGCGTCCGACTACGGAGCGGGGGATCCTACAATGAGCAGTTCTTC | CSVRLRSGGSYNEQFF
16 | TRBJ2-1 | TRBV2 | TRBD2 | NA | TGTGCCAGCAATCCGGGACTAGCGGCCTCCTACAATGAGCAGTTCTTC | CASNPGLAASYNEQFF